In its sample, the clone carrying this T cell receptor (beta chain) was seen a few times. Its antigen is as yet unknown. The germline V gene has CDR1 LNHDA and CDR2 SQIVND (reference sequence). The CDR3 has 13 amino acids. V lost 3 bases to trimming and J lost 7 bases, with 10 bases between them. TCRdb called the reads again in MiXCR, with one record for every CDR3 protein. Found here are about 460,000 distinct CDR3 sequences, 11% of them singletons; the top ten hold roughly a tenth. The sample originates from a study of T cell repertoires in cytomegalovirus infection. The wider study: It was the public TCR beta signatures that indicated both CMV infection and matching HLA type. Overall study results and limits: Carriers of CMV and the relevant HLA type were discriminated by public TCR beta frequency. HLA-C-restricted, CMV-specific TCR beta clonotypes were dominant ex vivo.

The sequence came from a human donor in good health (CMV status not recorded). Some clones in this sample may be carry-over from other donors' samples. This chain joins TRBV19 and TRBJ2-1; D unclear. The sequenced sample was PBMCs. In nucleotides, the CDR3 is TGTGCCAGTAGTATGACGCCCGGGAATGAGCAGTTCTTC. Residues: CASSMTPGNEQFF. Full variable domain (remainder filled in from reference TRBV19 and TRBJ2-1): DGGITQSPKYLFRKEGQNVTLSCEQNLNHDAMYWYRQDPGQGLRLIYYSQIVNDFQKGDIAEGYSVSREKKESFPLTVTSAQKNPTAFYLCASSMTPGNEQFFGPGTRLTVL.